This is a list of T cell receptor beta chains from one sample in a study of T cell changes during pregnancy in multiple sclerosis. Data came from immunoSEQ multiplex PCR; TCRdb stores just in-frame clones and leaves some out. This table has about 45,000 clones, approximately 90% appearing once. Sequenced material: peripheral blood, taken in the first trimester of pregnancy. The origin of the receptors is a female donor with multiple sclerosis, enrolled in a pregnancy study. CDR3s include the opening cysteine and the closing phenylalanine or tryptophan. The D gene is left open where the match is weak. Clone size, where shown, is once, few, many, or a class for clones that have expanded.

>TRBJ1-1|TRBV27|.|.
TGTGCCAGCAGTTCGCAGGGCAGTGGCACTGAAGCTTTCTTT
CASSSQGSGTEAFF
>TRBJ1-5|TRBV7-9|.|.
TGTGCCAGCAGCTTGACAGCCGATGATCAGCCCCAGCATTTT
CASSLTADDQPQHF
>TRBJ1-2|TRBV7-9|.|TRBD1
TGTGCCAGCAGCCGCAAGACAGGGCCCTCCTGGCGGGGCTACACCTTC
CASSRKTGPSWRGYTF
>TRBJ1-3|TRBV18|.|TRBD1
TGTGCCAGCTCGCAGACGGGACAGGGACACTCTGGAAACACCATATATTTT
CASSQTGQGHSGNTIYF
>TRBJ2-3|TRBV6-4|.|TRBD2
TGTGCCAGCAGTCCTAGCGGGGGGTCCACAGATACGCAGTATTTT
CASSPSGGSTDTQYF
>TRBJ1-5|TRBV6-5|.|.
TGTGCCAGCAGTTACTACAGAGATAGCAATCAGCCCCAGCATTTT
CASSYYRDSNQPQHF
>TRBJ2-7|TRBV19|once|.
TGTGCCAGTACCGCAGGCGGGGCCTCCTACGAGCAGTACTTC
CASTAGGASYEQYF
>TRBJ2-7|TRBV18|.|.
TGTGCCAGCTCATCAGACAGAGCCTACGAGCAGTACTTC
CASSSDRAYEQYF
>TRBJ2-7|TRBV15|.|.
TGTGCCACCAGCAGAGTCCAGGGGACCTACGAGCAGTACTTC
CATSRVQGTYEQYF
>TRBJ2-3|TRBV6-1|.|.
TGTGCCAGCAGTGGGGTGGCAGGGGGGGATACGCAGTATTTT
CASSGVAGGDTQYF
>TRBJ2-7|TRBV2|.|TRBD2
TGTGCCAGCAGTTACTCCGGGACTAGCGGGGGGGAGCAGTACTTC
CASSYSGTSGGEQYF
>TRBJ1-4|TRBV30|.|.
TGTGCCTGGAGTGTATTTGGCGGGAGTCTTGATGAAAAACTGTTTTTT
CAWSVFGGSLDEKLFF
>TRBJ2-7|TRBV2|.|TRBD2
TGTGCCAGCAGTCGGTGGCGGCGGGTCCAGGCTAGCGGGGTCCCCTACGAGCAGTACTTC
CASSRWRRVQASGVPYEQYF
>TRBJ1-1|TRBV6-1|few|.
TGTGCCAGCAGCCTACAGTTTTCTGAAGCTTTCTTT
CASSLQFSEAFF
>TRBJ1-1|TRBV7-2|.|.
TGTGCCAGCAGCTCACAGATCTTGACTGAAGCTTTCTTT
CASSSQILTEAFF
>TRBJ1-4|TRBV28|.|TRBD1
TGTGCCAGCAGTTATATCGACAGGGGGCAGGCGAATGAAAAACTGTTTTTT
CASSYIDRGQANEKLFF
>TRBJ1-4|TRBV7-9|.|.
TGTGCCAGCAGCTTGGACGGGACACATCAAGGAAAACTGTTTTTT
CASSLDGTHQGKLFF
>TRBJ1-1|TRBV30|.|.
TGTGCCTGGGCCCAGTACACTGAAGCTTTCTTT
CAWAQYTEAFF
>TRBJ2-2|TRBV19|.|TRBD2
TGTGCCAGTACCGTTGAGGGACTAGCGGGGGCCCTCACCGGGGAGCTGTTTTTT
CASTVEGLAGALTGELFF
>TRBJ1-5|TRBV7-8|.|.
TGTGCCAGCGCTTCTACAGATTTAGGCAATCAGCCCCAGCATTTT
CASASTDLGNQPQHF
>TRBJ2-7|TRBV30|.|TRBD1
TGTGCCTGGAGCCGGGACAGTACCCACGAGCAGTACTTC
CAWSRDSTHEQYF
>TRBJ2-1|TRBV11-3|.|.
TGTGCCAGCAGCAGCGGAGAAGGGCCCGCGTCCTACAATGAGCAGTTCTTC
CASSSGEGPASYNEQFF